Below, 32 T cell receptor beta chains from the same sample are listed, as sequenced in a study of blood T cell repertoires in COVID-19. The data were produced by immunoSEQ multiplex PCR, yet TCRdb's version contains in-frame clones alone and is incomplete. The data show approximately 330,000 clones, with about 87% seen just once and roughly a tenth held by the top ten. Sequencing was done on a sample of peripheral blood. The receptors were gathered from a man under 40 with COVID-19, enrolled during active disease.

CDR3 in DNA: TGTGCCAGCAGCCTAGGGCTAGCGTCCCTCCAAGAGACCCAGTACTTC. This encodes CASSLGLASLQETQYF. The J gene is TRBJ2-5, the V gene TRBV11-2, with D perhaps TRBD2 (6 bases). V was cut by 5 bases and J by 1 base, with 17 bases left in between. From germline, CDR1 is SGHAT and CDR2 FQNNGV. The CDR3 extends over 16 amino acids.

V gene TRBV5-1 combines with J gene TRBJ2-6, with 8 nucleotides matching TRBD2. Germline CDR1 and CDR2: SGHRS and YFSETQ. With 4 bases clipped from V and 0 bases from J, the junction kept 9 bases outside the gene matches. The CDR3 sequence is 18 residues long. For the CDR3, the DNA is TGCGCCAGCAGCCAGCCGGGGGGGCTCCCCTCTGGGGCCAACGTCCTGACTTTC. Translated: CASSQPGGLPSGANVLTF.

The V and J genes are TRBV7-9 and TRBJ1-2; no definite D call. Germline CDR1 is SEHNR and CDR2 is FQNEAQ (reference sequence). With 2 bases removed from V and 2 bases from J, the gap between germline ends came to 15 bases. The CDR3 runs to 16 residues. CDR3 DNA: TGTGCCAGCAGCTTAATAGAAACAGATACAAACTATGGCTACACCTTC. Translated, it gives CASSLIETDTNYGYTF.

The chain is built from TRBV10-3 and TRBJ2-1; a weak D match, TRBD1 (6 bases). Trimming pared 6 bases from V and 5 bases from J, leaving 14 bases between. The CDR3 has 14 amino acids. Germline assignment: CDR1 ENHRY and CDR2 SYGVKD. The CDR3 DNA follows: TGTGCCATCAGACAGGGCGCTACCGACAATGAGCAGTTCTTC. Translating it yields CAIRQGATDNEQFF.

The chain carries TRBV5-1 and TRBJ2-2, with TRBD2 matching over 11 bases. CDR3 size: 18 residues. V lost 3 bases, J lost 4 bases, and 11 bases stayed unmatched. Germline lookup yields CDR1 SGHRS and CDR2 YFSETQ. In DNA, the CDR3 is TGCGCCAGCAGCTCCCCGTTTCTAGCGGGAGGAGCCACCGGGGAGCTGTTTTTT. Encoded protein: CASSSPFLAGGATGELFF.

The chain has TRBV5-1 and TRBJ1-2; 7 positions agree with TRBD1. The CDR3 totals 15 residues. Per the germline V gene, CDR1 is SGHRS and CDR2 is YFSETQ. Unmatched junction bases numbered 10, after V lost 2 bases and J lost 6 bases. This chain's CDR3 is CASSLHGQAEDGYTF. The CDR3 DNA follows: TGCGCCAGCAGCTTACACGGACAGGCCGAAGATGGCTACACCTTC.

The genes are TRBV7-2 and TRBJ2-7, with 8 bases matching TRBD1. This CDR3 spans 14 amino acids. With V trimmed by 6 bases and J by 2 bases, 6 bases remained unmatched. The V gene's germline CDR1 is SGHTA and CDR2 FQGNSA. As DNA, the CDR3 is TGTGCCAGCAGATTCGACAGGGGCCCCTACGAGCAGTACTTC. Its translation is CASRFDRGPYEQYF.

The gene calls are TRBV24-1 and TRBJ2-3; weak D call: TRBD1 (6 bases). This CDR3 is built from 15 residues. CDR1 and CDR2 from the germline V gene are KGHDR and SFDVKD. V was shortened by 0 bases and J by 1 base, with 7 bases between the two germline ends. The CDR3 region has the DNA TGTGCCACCAGTGATTTGAGACAGGGCACAGATACGCAGTATTTT. Its protein is CATSDLRQGTDTQYF.

The rearrangement links TRBV6-1 to TRBJ1-4; D might be TRBD1 (6 bases). Germline V gene sequence: CDR1 MNHNS, CDR2 SASEGT. Trimming took off 1 base at V and 8 bases at J, with 11 bases between the two ends. The CDR3 loop spans 14 amino acids. CDR3 coding DNA: TGTGCCAGCAGTGAAGGCAGGGGAAGGGAAAAACTGTTTTTT. This sequence encodes CASSEGRGREKLFF.

The chain joins TRBV6-5 to TRBJ2-3, with 8 bases lining up with TRBD1. CDR1 is MNHEY and CDR2 is SVGAGI in the germline V gene. The length of the CDR3 is 14 residues. Germline trimming cut 5 bases from V and 9 bases from J; bases unmatched to any gene: 10. This chain's CDR3 is CASSNGQGVGTQYF. The CDR3 region has the DNA TGTGCCAGCAGTAACGGACAGGGCGTGGGGACGCAGTATTTT.

V and J are TRBV29-1 and TRBJ2-2, with TRBD1 matching over 9 bases. The J segment lost 1 base and the V segment lost 4 bases, leaving 4 bases of the junction unmatched. The CDR3 totals 15 residues. The germline gives CDR1 SQVTM, CDR2 ANQGSEA. The CDR3 spells CSVAYRGRNTGELFF. The CDR3 DNA reads as TGCAGCGTTGCGTACAGGGGGCGGAACACCGGGGAGCTGTTTTTT.

The CDR3 nucleotides are TGTGCCAGCAGCTTAGTTCGGGGACAGGGGAGTCATGGCTACACCTTC. As protein: CASSLVRGQGSHGYTF. V and J are TRBV7-2 and TRBJ1-2, with 10 positions matching TRBD1. Germline assignment: CDR1 SGHTA and CDR2 FQGNSA. This CDR3 comprises 16 residues. J lost 6 bases, V lost 1 base, and 8 bases had no gene match.

The sample holds a few counts of this clone. The chain is built from TRBV24-1 and TRBJ2-3; 9 bases are shared with TRBD1. The CDR3 loop spans 18 amino acids. Germline-derived CDR1 and CDR2 are KGHDR and SFDVKD. Trimming at V came to 4 bases and at J to 6 bases, leaving 16 bases not matched to a gene. The CDR3 region has the DNA TGTGCCACCAGTGAGTCACCCGGGACAGGGACACTGGGGGATACGCAGTATTTT. Translated, it gives CATSESPGTGTLGDTQYF.

This chain links TRBV4-1 with TRBJ1-2, with D unresolved. Trimming left V 0 bases short and J 2 bases short, with 16 bases between. Germline CDR1 MGHRA, CDR2 YSYEKL. The CDR3 spans 17 residues. Here the CDR3 reads CASSQDMVGRKNYGYTF. CDR3 bases: TGCGCCAGCAGCCAAGATATGGTAGGCAGGAAGAACTATGGCTACACCTTC.

This clone has a single count. The chain has TRBV27 and TRBJ2-7; 8 positions match TRBD1. J lost 3 bases, V lost 0 bases, and 4 bases had no gene match. Germline-derived CDR1 and CDR2 are MNHEY and SMNVEV (reference sequence). There are 15 residues in the CDR3. The CDR3 DNA reads TGTGCCAGCAGTTTATCTGGACAGGGCCTCTACGAGCAGTACTTC. It yields the protein CASSLSGQGLYEQYF.

J is TRBJ1-1 and V is TRBV28; possible D gene TRBD1, 5 bases. V gave up 6 bases and J gave up 11 bases, with 16 bases separating them. The length of the CDR3 is 12 residues. Germline V gene data show CDR1 as MDHEN and CDR2 as SYDVKM. This chain's CDR3 is CASRKGGESAFF. DNA of the CDR3: TGTGCCAGCAGGAAAGGAGGGGAGAGCGCTTTCTTT.

As concerns this clone: Other DNA variants within this sample encode the same CDR3. This chain connects TRBV5-1 to TRBJ2-1, with TRBD2 identical over 10 bases. V trimming: 0 bases; J trimming: 5 bases; junction bases outside the gene matches: 2. The CDR3 covers 15 residues. Germline CDR1 reads SGHRS; CDR2 reads YFSETQ. The CDR3 DNA reads as TGCGCCAGCAGCTTGGGTCTAGCGGGGGACAATGAGCAGTTCTTC. It codes for CASSLGLAGDNEQFF.

V usage is TRBV5-1 and J usage is TRBJ1-1, with TRBD1 matching 8 bases. The CDR3 loop spans 14 amino acids. V lost 3 bases to trimming and J lost 3 bases; unmatched junction nucleotides: 4. Germline CDR1 reads SGHRS; CDR2 reads YFSETQ. The CDR3 DNA reads TGCGCCAGCAGCTCGCAGGGGGCGCACACTGAAGCTTTCTTT. Amino acids: CASSSQGAHTEAFF. Supplemented by reference TRBV5-1 and TRBJ1-1, the full variable domain reads KAGVTQTPRYLIKTRGQQVTLSCSPISGHRSVSWYQQTPGQGLQFLFEYFSETQRNKGNFPGRFSGRQFSNSRSEMNVSTLELGDSALYLCASSSQGAHTEAFFGQGTRLTVV.

The J gene is TRBJ1-2, the V gene TRBV28; D unresolved. The CDR3 has 14 amino acids. Trimming left V 6 bases short and J 8 bases short, with 19 bases between. Per the germline V gene, CDR1 is MDHEN and CDR2 is SYDVKM. CDR3 DNA sequence: TGTGCCAGCAGGCCGGTATGGAGGGAAGGGGGCTACACCTTC. Translation: CASRPVWREGGYTF.

This sequence joins TRBV7-7 and TRBJ1-5; 7 bases line up with TRBD1. The germline V gene encodes CDR1 SSHAT and CDR2 FNYEAQ (reference sequence). The trim removed 1 base at V and 2 bases at J, leaving 14 bases unmatched. This CDR3 is 19 amino acids long. CDR3: CASSLGLDREKVGNQPQHF. The CDR3 DNA is TGTGCCAGCAGCTTAGGGCTCGACAGGGAGAAGGTTGGCAATCAGCCCCAGCATTTT.

V and J are TRBV27 and TRBJ1-4; perhaps TRBD1 as D (6 bases). The germline gives CDR1 MNHEY, CDR2 SMNVEV (reference sequence). V lost 2 bases and J lost 8, with 12 bases in between. The CDR3 length is 14 residues. Here the CDR3 reads CASSLPGDGEKLFF. As DNA, the CDR3 is TGTGCCAGCAGTTTACCAGGGGATGGCGAAAAACTGTTTTTT.

As regards this clone: The same CDR3 is also encoded by other DNA sequences in this sample. The chain uses TRBV7-8 and TRBJ1-2; D uncertain. Per the germline V gene, CDR1 is SGHVS and CDR2 is FQNEAQ. The CDR3 loop spans 13 amino acids. V was trimmed by 1 base and J by 2 bases, leaving 5 bases between them. The CDR3: CASSLGGNYGYTF. In DNA form, the CDR3 reads TGTGCCAGCAGCTTAGGAGGGAACTATGGCTACACCTTC.

The chain joins TRBV28 to TRBJ2-7; D perhaps matches TRBD2 (6 bases). Trimming cost V 6 bases and J 2 bases, with 17 bases left between them. The CDR3 extends over 15 amino acids. Germline loops: CDR1 MDHEN, CDR2 SYDVKM. The CDR3 sequence is CASRGGVTAPYEQYF. The CDR3 DNA follows: TGTGCCAGCAGGGGAGGCGTCACCGCGCCCTACGAGCAGTACTTC. The full variable domain, in which reference TRBV28 and TRBJ2-7 provide the parts outside the CDR3, is DVKVTQSSRYLVKRTGEKVFLECVQDMDHENMFWYRQDPGLGLRLIYFSYDVKMKEKGDIPEGYSVSREKKERFSLILESASTNQTSMYLCASRGGVTAPYEQYFGPGTRLTVT.

This sequence joins TRBV5-1 and TRBJ2-6; D remains ambiguous. Trimming shortened V by 2 bases and J by 0 bases, and 12 bases separated the two germline ends. The CDR3 spans 17 residues. Germline values: CDR1 SGHRS, CDR2 YFSETQ. The CDR3 sequence: CASSFSVVSSGANVLTF. CDR3 nucleotides: TGCGCCAGCAGCTTTAGTGTAGTAAGCTCTGGGGCCAACGTCCTGACTTTC.

This clone was seen more than once but under ten times. This rearrangement joins TRBV10-3 to TRBJ1-1, with a weak D call TRBD1 (6 bases). V gave up 10 bases and J gave up 0 bases, with 12 bases separating them. Germline CDR1 ENHRY, CDR2 SYGVKD. This CDR3 comprises 13 residues. The CDR3 DNA follows: TGTGCCACCAGGACAGTTATGAACACTGAAGCTTTCTTT. Residues: CATRTVMNTEAFF.

The chain joins TRBV5-5 to TRBJ1-2, with D possibly TRBD1 on 5 matching bases. This CDR3 has 14 amino acids. The germline V gene has CDR1 SGHKS and CDR2 YYEKEE (reference sequence). Trimming removed 0 bases from V and 8 bases from J, with 14 bases in between. The CDR3 loop reads CASSLGQDMGGYTF. In DNA form, the CDR3 reads TGTGCCAGCAGCTTGGGTCAGGACATGGGGGGCTACACCTTC.

V gene TRBV5-1 combines with J gene TRBJ2-7; TRBD2 agrees at 7 bases. Unmatched junction bases numbered 10, after V lost 7 bases and J lost 3 bases. The CDR3 contains 14 residues. Germline V lookup: CDR1 SGHRS, CDR2 YFSETQ. CDR3: CASGQSPSGYEQYF. The CDR3 coding sequence is TGCGCCAGCGGTCAAAGTCCTAGCGGCTACGAGCAGTACTTC.

CDR3 protein: CASSLGSSPTYEQYF. CDR3 nucleotides: TGTGCCAGCAGCTTAGGCTCAAGCCCGACCTACGAGCAGTACTTC. The chain has TRBV7-9 and TRBJ2-7; D call uncertain. Germline V gene data show CDR1 as SEHNR and CDR2 as FQNEAQ (reference sequence). The CDR3 runs to 15 residues. V was trimmed by 1 base and J by 2 bases, leaving 12 bases between them.

The rearrangement joins TRBV9 to TRBJ2-7; 8 bases agree with TRBD2. V shed 3 bases and J 8 bases; nucleotides not matched to a gene: 4. In germline, CDR1 is SGDLS, CDR2 YYNGEE. The CDR3 sequence is 12 residues long. The CDR3 DNA follows: TGTGCCAGCAGCGCCCCGGGAGGGAAGCAGTACTTC. It yields the protein CASSAPGGKQYF.

The V and J genes are TRBV5-1 and TRBJ2-2, with 14 bases fitting TRBD2. Germline values: CDR1 SGHRS, CDR2 YFSETQ. There are 19 residues in the CDR3. The V segment lost 1 base and the J segment 4 bases; nucleotides outside the gene matches: 9. CDR3 loop: CASSLRGLAGVGVTGELFF. For the CDR3, the DNA is TGCGCCAGCAGCTTGAGGGGACTAGCGGGAGTAGGCGTCACCGGGGAGCTGTTTTTT.

This clone has just a few counts. The chain couples TRBV9 to TRBJ1-2; 7 nucleotides agree with TRBD1. This CDR3 spans 15 amino acids. The V gene's germline CDR1 is SGDLS and CDR2 YYNGEE. With V trimmed by 3 bases and J by 2 bases, 7 bases remained unmatched. Here the CDR3 reads CASSDSTGMNYGYTF. Here the CDR3 DNA reads TGTGCCAGCAGCGACTCGACAGGGATGAACTATGGCTACACCTTC.

This chain uses TRBV19 with TRBJ2-1; 9 positions agree with TRBD2. With 2 bases clipped from V and 1 base from J, the junction kept 6 bases outside the gene matches. The germline V gene has CDR1 LNHDA and CDR2 SQIVND (reference sequence). This CDR3 is built from 17 residues. CDR3 in DNA: TGTGCCAGTAGTATAACCTTGCGGGGGGGTTCCTACAATGAGCAGTTCTTC. Translating it yields CASSITLRGGSYNEQFF.